This is a list of T cell receptor beta chains from one sample in a study of T-cell memory formation after mild COVID-19. TCRdb re-called the 5' RACE reads with MiXCR, one entry per CDR3 protein. The repertoire holds some 180,000 distinct CDR3 sequences, with less than 20% as singletons. The sequencing sample was made of PBMCs or a T cell subset sorted from them (not recorded which). These receptors all come from a man younger than 30 who had mild COVID-19 (a few samples of this study predate the infection). Cell type and time point are not known. The CDR3 runs from the conserved cysteine through the conserved F or W. Each record gives: J gene, V gene, D gene, clone size, CDR3 protein, CDR3 DNA. D genes are given only for firm matches. The size entry is marked missing in some rows and otherwise reads once, few, many or a size class.

TRBJ2-5 TRBV10-3 NA NA CAISGRLGETQYF TGTGCCATCAGTGGACGGCTCGGGGAGACCCAGTACTTC
TRBJ1-3 TRBV7-9 TRBD1 few CASSTRRGSGNTIYF TGTGCCAGCAGCACTCGCAGGGGGTCTGGAAACACCATATATTTT
TRBJ2-3 TRBV7-8 TRBD1 few CASSQPGGAKSDTQYF TGTGCCAGCAGCCAACCAGGGGGCGCAAAATCAGATACGCAGTATTTT
TRBJ2-1 TRBV30 TRBD2 few CAWSGLAGGDYNEQFF TGTGCCTGGAGTGGGCTAGCGGGGGGCGACTACAATGAGCAGTTCTTC
TRBJ2-2 TRBV20-1 TRBD2 few CSARLAGGTGELFF TGCAGTGCCAGACTAGCGGGGGGCACCGGGGAGCTGTTTTTT
TRBJ2-5 TRBV15 TRBD2 few CATSRVGSGGETQYF TGTGCCACCAGCAGAGTGGGTAGCGGGGGAGAGACCCAGTACTTC
TRBJ2-5 TRBV5-1 NA NA CASSLGRDGKETQYF TGCGCCAGCAGCTTGGGCCGGGACGGTAAAGAGACCCAGTACTTC
TRBJ2-1 TRBV7-2 NA NA CASSLVVDYNEQFF TGTGCCAGCAGCTTAGTCGTAGACTACAATGAGCAGTTCTTC
TRBJ1-6 TRBV5-1 NA few CASSEQGNDSPLHF TGCGCCAGCAGCGAACAGGGAAATGATTCACCCCTCCACTTT
TRBJ1-5 TRBV28 NA NA CASKAGWNQPQHF TGTGCCAGCAAGGCGGGTTGGAATCAGCCCCAGCATTTT
TRBJ2-5 TRBV20-1 TRBD2 NA CSAPTSGGWETQYF TGCAGTGCTCCCACTAGCGGGGGGTGGGAGACCCAGTACTTC